Presented here are 12 T cell receptor beta chains from one specimen sequenced in a study of T-cell memory formation after mild COVID-19. TCRdb reprocessed the 5' RACE reads via MiXCR and lists one record per CDR3 protein. The top ten clones hold approximately 1.4% of a sample with 25,000 to 30,000 distinct CDR3 sequences, roughly 15% of them seen once. Input material: PBMCs or a T cell subset sorted from them (not recorded which). All receptors derive from an adult who had mild COVID-19 (a few samples of this study predate the infection). Cell type and time point are not known.

This clonotype was seen repeatedly, ten times or more. The CDR3 DNA reads TGTGCCAGCAGTCCAACCAGGACAGCGAACACCGGGGAGCTGTTTTTT. Its protein product is CASSPTRTANTGELFF. The chain couples TRBV3-1 to TRBJ2-2; D might be TRBD1 (6 bases). The germline V gene encodes CDR1 LGHDT and CDR2 YNNKEL (reference sequence). This CDR3 is 16 amino acids long. V was cut by 6 bases and J by 0 bases, with 14 bases left in between.

This clonotype came up many times. V gene TRBV29-1 combines with J gene TRBJ2-1; TRBD1 matches at 8 bases. The CDR3 length is 16 residues. V shed 2 bases and J 0 bases; nucleotides not matched to a gene: 6. Germline V gene lookup returns CDR1 SQVTM and CDR2 ANQGSEA. As DNA, the CDR3 is TGCAGCGTTGAAACAGGGGACAGGAGCTCCTACAATGAGCAGTTCTTC. Amino acids: CSVETGDRSSYNEQFF.

This clonotype was recorded many times. DNA for the CDR3: TGTGCCAGCATGGCCCGACTAGCGGGAGGGTTTGAGCAGTTCTTC. It specifies CASMARLAGGFEQFF. The chain couples TRBV7-2 to TRBJ2-1, with 14 bases fitting TRBD2. V shed 7 bases, J shed 9 bases, and the junction held 8 bases outside the gene matches. The length of the CDR3 is 15 residues. Per the germline V gene, CDR1 is SGHTA and CDR2 is FQGNSA. Supplemented by reference TRBV7-2 and TRBJ2-1, the full variable domain reads GAGVSQSPSNKVTEKGKDVELRCDPISGHTALYWYRQSLGQGLEFLIYFQGNSAPDKSGLPSDRFSAERTGGSVSTLTIQRTQQEDSAVYLCASMARLAGGFEQFFGPGTRLTVL.

Judged by abundance, this clonotype is medium-sized. The rearrangement links TRBV7-2 to TRBJ2-1; 14 nucleotides agree with TRBD2. The germline gives CDR1 SGHTA, CDR2 FQGNSA. This CDR3 is 19 amino acids long. The V segment lost 4 bases and the J segment 4 bases; nucleotides outside the gene matches: 12. The CDR3 is CASSSRATSGRALYNEQFF. The CDR3, as DNA: TGTGCCAGCAGCTCCCGGGCGACTAGCGGGAGGGCCTTGTACAATGAGCAGTTCTTC. Combining the CDR3 with reference TRBV7-2 and TRBJ2-1 gives the whole variable domain GAGVSQSPSNKVTEKGKDVELRCDPISGHTALYWYRQSLGQGLEFLIYFQGNSAPDKSGLPSDRFSAERTGGSVSTLTIQRTQQEDSAVYLCASSSRATSGRALYNEQFFGPGTRLTVL.

This clonotype has at least ten counts. The chain is built from TRBV4-1 and TRBJ2-3; 9 nucleotides agree with TRBD1. The V and J ends lost 4 bases and 3 bases, in that order; junction bases with no gene match: 20. This CDR3 spans 20 amino acids. Germline V lookup: CDR1 MGHRA, CDR2 YSYEKL. The CDR3 protein is CASSRNRQDRGVKGTDTQYF. The CDR3 nucleotides are TGCGCCAGCAGCCGCAACCGGCAGGACAGGGGAGTGAAGGGGACAGATACGCAGTATTTT.

This sequence joins TRBV10-3 and TRBJ1-1; no firm D call. This CDR3 is built from 17 residues. Deletions cut 0 bases from V and 0 bases from J, with 14 bases between. Germline V CDR1 and CDR2: ENHRY, SYGVKD. The CDR3 loop is CAISESGYTAMNTEAFF. In DNA, the CDR3 is TGTGCCATCAGTGAGTCAGGTTACACCGCCATGAACACTGAAGCTTTCTTT.

The sample holds many counts of this clonotype. This chain joins TRBV4-2 and TRBJ1-2; the D is unclear. V shed 0 bases and J shed 4 bases, with 12 bases lying between them. CDR3 length equals 15 residues. Germline V gene sequence: CDR1 LGHNA, CDR2 YNFKEQ. The chain's CDR3 is CASSQDPPGAYGYTF. CDR3 DNA: TGTGCCAGCAGCCAAGATCCTCCAGGAGCCTATGGCTACACCTTC.

This sequence joins TRBV5-6 and TRBJ1-5, with D hard to call. This CDR3 has 14 amino acids. The germline V gene encodes CDR1 SGHDT and CDR2 YYEEEE. V was shortened by 1 base and J by 7 bases, with 12 bases between the two germline ends. Written as DNA, the CDR3 is TGTGCCAGCAGCTTGCTGGGCCAAGGGCAGCCCCAGCATTTT. The encoded protein is CASSLLGQGQPQHF. The full variable domain, in which reference TRBV5-6 and TRBJ1-5 provide the parts outside the CDR3, is DAGVTQSPTHLIKTRGQQVTLRCSPKSGHDTVSWYQQALGQGPQFIFQYYEEEERQRGNFPDRFSGHQFPNYSSELNVNALLLGDSALYLCASSLLGQGQPQHFGDGTRLSIL.

There are a few counts of this clonotype. The chain combines TRBV4-3 with TRBJ2-1, with 11 positions matching TRBD2. Unmatched junction bases numbered 6, after V lost 4 bases and J lost 7 bases. The CDR3 sequence is 15 residues long. The germline gives CDR1 LGHNA, CDR2 YSLEER. CDR3 sequence (DNA): TGCGCCAGCAGCCGGGGACTAGCGGCGGGAAATGAGCAGTTCTTC. Its translation: CASSRGLAAGNEQFF.

This clonotype was found many times. V usage is TRBV24-1 and J usage is TRBJ2-7, with 8 bases aligning to TRBD1. The CDR3 spans 15 residues. The germline CDR1 and CDR2 sequences are KGHDR and SFDVKD. V was clipped by 2 bases and J by 3 bases; unmatched bases: 5. This CDR3 reads CATSDSGTGFYEQYF. In DNA form, the CDR3 reads TGTGCCACCAGTGATTCTGGGACAGGATTCTACGAGCAGTACTTC.

This clonotype was seen a few times. This sequence joins TRBV20-1 and TRBJ1-1, with D maybe TRBD1 (5 bases). Germline V gene lookup returns CDR1 DFQATT and CDR2 SNEGSKA (reference sequence). CDR3 length equals 13 residues. V lost 5 bases, J lost 5 bases, and 15 bases lay in between. The CDR3 coding sequence is TGCAGTGCTCCCTTACGGGGGGGGACTGAAGCTTTCTTT. Residues: CSAPLRGGTEAFF.

Many counts were recorded for this clonotype. CDR3 sequence reads: CASSQEVAGFFSAEQYF. As DNA, the CDR3 is TGTGCCAGCAGCCAAGAGGTCGCAGGGTTCTTTTCGGCCGAGCAGTACTTC. The chain uses TRBV3-1 and TRBJ2-7; tentatively, D is TRBD1 (5 bases). The CDR3 is 17 amino acids. With 0 bases removed from V and 6 bases from J, the gap between germline ends came to 21 bases. Germline V CDR1 and CDR2: LGHDT, YNNKEL (reference sequence).